This T cell receptor beta chain was sequenced during a study of blood T cell repertoires in COVID-19. Overall study context: Acute and convalescent COVID-19 samples came from the United States, Italy and Spain. Nucleic acid was either cDNA or gDNA, and it came from T cells, B-cell-depleted T cells, or PBMCs.

A word on this clone: Distinct nucleotide sequences in the sample also encode this CDR3.

The CDR3 has 11 amino acids. Trimming removed 6 bases from V and 4 bases from J, with 6 bases in between. Germline-derived CDR1 and CDR2 are SNHLY and FYNNEI. Repertoires were generated with immunoSEQ multiplex PCR, while TCRdb's copy carries only in-frame clones and drops some. Altogether about 240,000 clones are present, around 90% being singletons, with the ten largest covering approximately 7.6%. The receptor comes from a man in his fifties or sixties who had recovered from COVID-19. The gene calls are TRBV2 and TRBJ1-1; D not certain. Sequencing was performed on peripheral blood. The CDR3 DNA reads TGTGCCAGCAGCCTTTTCACTGAAGCTTTCTTT. Residues: CASSLFTEAFF.